The 23 T cell receptor beta chains below all came from one sample that was sequenced in a study of graft-versus-host responses after intestinal transplantation. Sequencing used immunoSEQ multiplex PCR; TCRdb keeps in-frame clones, though not all of them. The sample yields some 97,000 clones, about 90% seen once. Antigens for these TCRs are unknown. The sample consisted of unstimulated CD4+ T cells sorted from spleen or lymph node cells, taken before transplant. These receptors originate from a human donor who was the organ donor for an intestinal transplant.

The chain recombines TRBV27 with TRBJ1-1; 9 positions match TRBD1. Looked up from germline, CDR1 is MNHEY and CDR2 is SMNVEV (reference sequence). The CDR3 spans 13 residues. With 6 bases clipped from V and 4 bases from J, the junction kept 3 bases outside the gene matches. Here the CDR3 reads CASRRQGGTEAFF. As DNA, the CDR3 is TGTGCCAGCAGGAGACAGGGGGGCACTGAAGCTTTCTTT.

This chain connects TRBV5-8 to TRBJ1-2; D remains ambiguous. Between the trimmed V and J ends, which lost 6 bases and 2 bases, there was a span of 17 bases. Germline lookup yields CDR1 SGHTS and CDR2 YDEGEE. The CDR3 has 15 amino acids. CDR3 sequence reads: CASIVFSQLNYGYTF. The CDR3 nucleotides read TGTGCCAGCATCGTGTTTTCTCAACTAAACTATGGCTACACCTTC. Full variable domain (outside the CDR3, taken from reference TRBV5-8 and TRBJ1-2): EAGVTQSPTHLIKTRGQQATLRCSPISGHTSVYWYQQALGLGLQFLLWYDEGEERNRGNFPPRFSGRQFPNYSSELNVNALELEDSALYLCASIVFSQLNYGYTFGSGTRLTVV.

V is TRBV15 and J is TRBJ1-1, with D unclear. The CDR3 is 13 residues long. V lost 3 bases and J lost 7, with 12 bases in between. The germline CDR1 and CDR2 sequences are LNHNV and YYDKDF (reference sequence). The DNA of the CDR3 is TGTGCCACCAGCAGCGCCGGGCACTATGAAGCTTTCTTT. As protein: CATSSAGHYEAFF. The full variable domain, with the rest looked up from reference TRBV15 and TRBJ1-1, is DAMVIQNPRYQVTQFGKPVTLSCSQTLNHNVMYWYQQKSSQAPKLLFHYYDKDFNNEADTPDNFQSRRPNTSFCFLDIRSPGLGDTAMYLCATSSAGHYEAFFGQGTRLTVV.

The rearrangement joins TRBV6-6 to TRBJ2-3; D is possibly TRBD1 or TRBD2 (5 bases each). Trimming took 7 bases from V and 1 from J, leaving 12 bases between them. Germline V gene sequence: CDR1 MNHNY, CDR2 SVGAGI (reference sequence). The CDR3 runs 14 residues. CDR3 nucleotides: TGTGCCAGCACCCAGGGACGCGGCACAGATACGCAGTATTTT. This sequence encodes CASTQGRGTDTQYF.

This clone was detected only a few times. The J gene is TRBJ1-5, the V gene TRBV9; D is undetermined. The CDR3 contains 10 residues. The germline V gene encodes CDR1 SGDLS and CDR2 YYNGEE. The CDR3 loop reads CDYSNQPQHF. In DNA, the CDR3 is TGTGACTATAGCAATCAGCCCCAGCATTTT.

J is TRBJ1-1 and V is TRBV5-1; a possible D gene is TRBD1 (5 bases). Germline V gives CDR1 SGHRS, CDR2 YFSETQ. The CDR3 runs to 14 residues. Trimming left V 6 bases short and J 2 bases short, with 14 bases between. DNA of the CDR3: TGCGCCAGCACCCTGGGACGGAGTAACACTGAAGCTTTCTTT. As protein: CASTLGRSNTEAFF.

This chain joins TRBV6-5 and TRBJ1-1; possible D gene TRBD1, 5 bases. Trimming shortened V by 7 bases and J by 7 bases, and 16 bases separated the two germline ends. This CDR3 has 13 amino acids. The germline V gene has CDR1 MNHEY and CDR2 SVGAGI. CDR3 DNA sequence: TGTGCCAGCAATGCCAGGGCGCTAGGTGAAGCTTTCTTT. Amino acids: CASNARALGEAFF.

This chain joins TRBV7-3 and TRBJ2-3; a weak D match, TRBD2 (6 bases). The CDR3 consists of 14 residues. Germline CDR1 SGHTA, CDR2 FQGTGA. V was pared by 4 bases and J by 0 bases, with 8 bases between. CDR3 protein: CASSSGLSTDTQYF. In DNA form, the CDR3 reads TGTGCCAGCAGCTCGGGACTTAGCACAGATACGCAGTATTTT.

The chain carries TRBV9 and TRBJ1-2; possibly TRBD1 for D (6 bases). The CDR3 contains 14 residues. The ends were cut back, 3 bases at V and 7 bases at J, with 16 bases in the middle. Germline V lookup: CDR1 SGDLS, CDR2 YYNGEE. CDR3 coding DNA: TGTGCCAGCAGCGGATCGGGACAAGCTATTGGCTACACCTTC. Its translation is CASSGSGQAIGYTF.

The table lists this clone with a count of one. V gene TRBV19 combines with J gene TRBJ2-7; perhaps TRBD1 as D (5 bases). This CDR3 has 16 residues. Looked up from germline, CDR1 is LNHDA and CDR2 is SQIVND (reference sequence). The germline V and J ends were trimmed by 3 bases and 3 bases, with 18 bases remaining between them. The CDR3: CASSMGDSALFYEQYF. As DNA, the CDR3 is TGTGCCAGTAGTATGGGCGACAGTGCCCTTTTCTACGAGCAGTACTTC.

The V gene is TRBV5-1, the J gene TRBJ2-1, with D unresolved. Germline lookup yields CDR1 SGHRS and CDR2 YFSETQ. This CDR3 has 15 amino acids. V gave up 0 bases and J gave up 0 bases, with 7 bases separating them. The CDR3 nucleotides are TGCGCCAGCAGCTTGGTGGTAAACTCCTACAATGAGCAGTTCTTC. Translating it yields CASSLVVNSYNEQFF.

The chain recombines TRBV5-1 with TRBJ2-1; D remains unclear. CDR1 SGHRS and CDR2 YFSETQ come from the germline V gene. Trimming left V 4 bases short and J 8 bases short, with 7 bases between. The CDR3 loop spans 11 amino acids. CDR3 protein: CASSGRDEQFF. The CDR3 nucleotides read TGCGCCAGCAGCGGAAGGGATGAGCAGTTCTTC.

This clone was detected once. V and J are TRBV19 and TRBJ1-5; 10 bases fit TRBD1. The CDR3 is 16 residues long. V gave up 3 bases and J gave up 6 bases; unmatched junction bases: 8. In germline, CDR1 is LNHDA, CDR2 SQIVND (reference sequence). DNA for the CDR3: TGTGCCAGTAGTATCAGGGCGACAGGGGGCCGTCAGCCCCAGCATTTT. Amino acid sequence: CASSIRATGGRQPQHF.

The gene calls are TRBV4-2 and TRBJ2-3; possibly TRBD1 for D (7 bases). The length of the CDR3 is 19 residues. Trimming shortened V by 0 bases and J by 0 bases, and 19 bases separated the two germline ends. Per the germline V gene, CDR1 is LGHNA and CDR2 is YNFKEQ. Here the CDR3 reads CASSQDRGGGQSSTDTQYF. The CDR3 nucleotides read TGTGCCAGCAGCCAAGATCGTGGAGGGGGCCAGTCTAGCACAGATACGCAGTATTTT.

V is TRBV28 and J is TRBJ1-2, with no clear D. Per the germline V gene, CDR1 is MDHEN and CDR2 is SYDVKM. The CDR3 loop spans 11 amino acids. Trimming took off 6 bases at V and 8 bases at J, with 10 bases between the two ends. The chain's CDR3 is CASSLSRGYTF. DNA of the CDR3: TGTGCCAGCAGCCTATCGAGGGGCTACACCTTC.

J is TRBJ2-7 and V is TRBV19, with D possibly being TRBD1 (5 bases). Per germline, CDR1 LNHDA and CDR2 SQIVND (reference sequence). The CDR3 extends over 14 amino acids. V was cut by 1 base and J by 2 bases, with 9 bases left in between. In DNA, the CDR3 is TGTGCCAGTAGTATAGGTCCAGGGCCCTACGAGCAGTACTTC. Protein: CASSIGPGPYEQYF.

This chain connects TRBV19 to TRBJ1-2; D is ambiguous. The CDR3 is made up of 13 amino acids. Trimming took off 2 bases at V and 2 bases at J, with 6 bases between the two ends. The germline V gene has CDR1 LNHDA and CDR2 SQIVND (reference sequence). The CDR3 protein is CASSIRTNYGYTF. Written as DNA, the CDR3 is TGTGCCAGTAGTATACGCACCAACTATGGCTACACCTTC. Complete variable domain (other parts from reference TRBV19 and TRBJ1-2): DGGITQSPKYLFRKEGQNVTLSCEQNLNHDAMYWYRQDPGQGLRLIYYSQIVNDFQKGDIAEGYSVSREKKESFPLTVTSAQKNPTAFYLCASSIRTNYGYTFGSGTRLTVV.

The chain recombines TRBV5-8 with TRBJ2-2; D gene ambiguous. CDR3 length: 15 amino acids. Deletions cut 0 bases from V and 6 bases from J, with 12 bases between. Germline CDR1 is SGHTS and CDR2 is YDEGEE. For the CDR3, the DNA is TGTGCCAGCAGCTTGGGTCTTGTTCTGGCCGGGGAGCTGTTTTTT. It translates to CASSLGLVLAGELFF.

This clone appeared once. The V and J genes are TRBV2 and TRBJ1-1; D uncertain. V was pared by 2 bases and J by 8 bases, with 12 bases between. This CDR3 is built from 13 residues. Germline values: CDR1 SNHLY, CDR2 FYNNEI. Here the CDR3 DNA reads TGTGCCAGCAGTGAACGGAGGACGGCAGAAGCTTTCTTT. It yields the protein CASSERRTAEAFF.

The rearrangement links TRBV7-8 to TRBJ2-5; D is ambiguous. The CDR3 spans 14 residues. The ends were cut back, 1 base at V and 5 bases at J, with 11 bases in the middle. From germline, CDR1 is SGHVS and CDR2 FQNEAQ. The CDR3 DNA follows: TGTGCCAGCAGCTTAGGGGCTCTCCAGGAGACCCAGTACTTC. Its protein is CASSLGALQETQYF.

V usage is TRBV19 and J usage is TRBJ1-5; possibly TRBD1 for D (6 bases). Germline V gene data show CDR1 as LNHDA and CDR2 as SQIVND (reference sequence). V lost 4 bases to trimming and J lost 0 bases, with 19 bases between them. The CDR3 is 18 amino acids. CDR3 sequence reads: CASSTGAQYFYSNQPQHF. The CDR3 region has the DNA TGTGCCAGTAGTACAGGGGCTCAGTACTTCTATAGCAATCAGCCCCAGCATTTT.

This rearrangement joins TRBV7-8 to TRBJ2-1, with D tentatively TRBD1 or TRBD2 (5 bases each). Germline assignment: CDR1 SGHVS and CDR2 FQNEAQ. V was clipped by 5 bases and J by 10 bases, with 15 bases between them. This CDR3 is 13 amino acids long. This CDR3 reads CASSRVPGSEQFF. The CDR3 DNA is TGTGCCAGCAGCCGCGTACCAGGGAGCGAGCAGTTCTTC.

The chain couples TRBV10-3 to TRBJ2-5, with D possibly TRBD2 on 7 matching bases. The CDR3 extends over 15 amino acids. The germline V gene encodes CDR1 ENHRY and CDR2 SYGVKD. V was trimmed by 0 bases and J by 7 bases, leaving 15 bases between them. CDR3 nucleotides: TGTGCCATCAGTGAGTCCGGGGGGCAAGGGGGGACCCAGTACTTC. It codes for CAISESGGQGGTQYF.